This TCR beta chain is drawn from a study of shared clonotypes between healthy human individuals. About the study: Samples came from two female and a few male donors aged 18 to 49.

For this clone: Its antigen remains unidentified.

CDR1 is MDHEN and CDR2 is SYDVKM in the germline V gene. The CDR3 extends over 16 amino acids. Germline trimming cut 3 bases from V and 7 bases from J; bases unmatched to any gene: 10. Template for every sorted-subset replicate PCR totaled approximately 0.2 ug DNA, roughly 30,000 T cell genomes. The assay was immunoSEQ multiplex PCR, and TCRdb's table has in-frame clones only and misses some. The sample consists of about 2.4 million clones, approximately 93% of them appearing once. Study observations and caveats: The study found lower generation probabilities in non-shared clonotypes than in those shared by all four donors. Few donors restricted represented genetic and exposure-history diversity.

This clonotype was sampled from a man aged 18 to 30 in good health. Some clones in this sample may be carry-over from other donors' samples. The chain carries TRBV28 and TRBJ1-5; 9 nucleotides agree with TRBD1. The sequenced sample was naive CD4+ T cells from PBMCs. Sample subset: CD45RA+ positively selected. The DNA of the CDR3 is TGTGCCAGCAGTTTCCCCTTCTACAGGGGGCGGCAGCCCCAGCATTTT. This codes for CASSFPFYRGRQPQHF.